These 18 T cell receptor beta chains were sequenced from one sample in a study of T cell clonality in common variable immunodeficiency. Some clones are missing from TCRdb's copy, which holds only in-frame ones; the method was immunoSEQ multiplex PCR. The sample contains 25,000 to 40,000 clones, none of them singletons. What was sequenced was peripheral blood mononuclear cells. Receptors were obtained from a person between 18 and 69 years old in good health.

This clone was seen at least ten times. The CDR3 end falls 3 residues outside the read, so it is completed with the germline J gene. The chain carries TRBV19 and TRBJ1-6; tentatively, D is TRBD1 (6 bases). The CDR3 has 16 amino acids. CDR1 LNHDA and CDR2 SQIVND come from the germline V gene (reference sequence). Trimming pared 5 bases from V and 3 bases from J, leaving 14 bases between. The CDR3 region is CASSPWTAIYNSPLHF. The covered CDR3 bases are TGTGCCAGTAGTCCGTGGACAGCGATCTATAATTCACCC.

At least ten counts were recorded for this clone. With the read ending 3 residues before the CDR3 end, the germline J gene is used to fill in that end. V and J are TRBV2 and TRBJ2-2; D perhaps matches TRBD2 (6 bases). The V end was cut by 4 bases, the J end by 2 bases, with 11 bases between. CDR1 and CDR2 (germline): SNHLY, FYNNEI. The CDR3 is 15 residues long. The CDR3 loop reads CASSVEGLNTGELFF. The part of the CDR3 DNA that was read is TGTGCCAGCAGTGTGGAGGGACTTAACACCGGGGAG. The entire variable domain, with the rest obtained from reference TRBV2 and TRBJ2-2, is as follows: EPEVTQTPSHQVTQMGQEVILRCVPISNHLYFYWYRQILGQKVEFLVSFYNNEISEKSEIFDDQFSVERPDGSNFTLKIRSTKLEDSAMYFCASSVEGLNTGELFFGEGSRLTVL.

Ten or more counts support this clone. The read falls 3 residues short of the CDR3 end, and the missing part is taken from the germline J gene. The V call is TRBV2, the J call TRBJ2-7; TRBD1 matches 10 bases. Germline CDR1 SNHLY, CDR2 FYNNEI. This CDR3 contains 17 residues. Trimming at V came to 6 bases and at J to 3 bases, leaving 14 bases not matched to a gene. CDR3 residues: CASRGRQGAFPYYEQYF. The CDR3 DNA, read in part, is TGTGCCAGCAGGGGTAGACAGGGGGCTTTCCCCTACTACGAG.

This clone was detected ten times or more. The read gets to within 3 residues of the CDR3 end, and the germline J gene fills in the rest. The chain couples TRBV20-1 to TRBJ2-3; 13 nucleotides agree with TRBD2. The CDR3 contains 20 residues. The V and J ends lost 5 bases and 0 bases, in that order; junction bases with no gene match: 17. Germline V gene data show CDR1 as DFQATT and CDR2 as SNEGSKA (reference sequence). The CDR3 loop is CSAPAVSGTSGTSSTDTQYF. CDR3 DNA (partial): TGCAGTGCTCCGGCCGTTTCCGGGACTAGCGGGACCTCTAGCACAGATACG.

This clone has ten or more counts. CDR3 DNA (partial): TGTGCCAGCAGTGCCCCGGGGACAGGGTCTGCCGGGGAG. It codes for CASSAPGTGSAGE. The complete CDR3 protein is CASSAPGTGSAGELFF. This sequence joins TRBV6-1 and TRBJ2-2; 9 bases are shared with TRBD1. Read data end 3 residues before the CDR3 end; the end is taken from the germline J gene. Germline loops: CDR1 MNHNS, CDR2 SASEGT. The length of the CDR3 is 16 residues. With V trimmed by 4 bases and J by 6 bases, 9 bases remained unmatched.

This chain's CDR3 is CASSPGQDSYNEQFF. The DNA read from the CDR3 is TGTGCCAGCTCACCGGGACAGGACTCCTACAATGAG. The J gene is TRBJ2-1, the V gene TRBV18, with 8 bases fitting TRBD1. The CDR3 end lies 3 residues beyond the end of the read and is filled in from the germline J gene. This CDR3 has 15 residues. Germline-derived CDR1 and CDR2 are KGHSH and LQKENI. The J segment lost 0 bases and the V segment lost 3 bases, leaving 1 base of the junction unmatched.

This clone was counted many times. The read is 3 residues too short to cover the CDR3 end, so that end is filled in from the germline J gene. The V gene is TRBV7-2, the J gene TRBJ2-7; 7 bases match TRBD2. The junction had 5 bases not matched to a gene; V was cut back by 5 bases and J by 1 base. Per the germline V gene, CDR1 is SGHTA and CDR2 is FQGNSA. This CDR3 contains 14 residues. The CDR3 bases that were read are TGTGCCAGCAGCGCAATGGGGGGGTCCTACGAG. It specifies CASSAMGGSYE. From start to end, the CDR3 is CASSAMGGSYEQYF.

Many counts were recorded for this clone. The read halts 3 residues ahead of the CDR3 end, with the missing end drawn from the germline J gene. The V and J genes are TRBV30 and TRBJ2-2; 9 nucleotides line up with TRBD1. Germline V gene data show CDR1 as GTSNPN and CDR2 as SVGIG (reference sequence). The CDR3 totals 16 residues. Here the CDR3 reads CAWSATPGQGSEKLFF. CDR3 DNA, as far as it was read: TGTGCCTGGAGTGCTACCCCGGGACAGGGCAGTGAAAAG.

This clone was detected ten times or more. Read data end 3 residues before the CDR3 end; the end is taken from the germline J gene. The V and J genes are TRBV4-2 and TRBJ1-1; the D is unclear. The CDR3 length is 14 residues. Trimming removed 1 base from V and 7 bases from J, with 13 bases in between. Germline V gene lookup returns CDR1 LGHNA and CDR2 YNFKEQ. This CDR3 is CASSQGRAGGEAFF. The sequenced part of the CDR3 DNA is TGTGCCAGCAGCCAAGGAAGGGCCGGTGGTGAA.

This clone was recorded many times. Coverage ceases 3 residues before the CDR3 finishes, and the germline J gene fills in the end. The chain employs TRBV5-1 and TRBJ1-1, with D unclear. CDR3 size: 15 residues. Germline V gene lookup returns CDR1 SGHRS and CDR2 YFSETQ. Trimming shortened V by 0 bases and J by 1 base, and 10 bases separated the two germline ends. This CDR3 reads CASSLAITANTEAFF. Incomplete CDR3 DNA: TGCGCCAGCAGCTTGGCCATTACAGCGAACACTGAA.

This clone has at least ten counts. The read finishes 3 residues shy of the CDR3 end, and the germline J gene is used to complete it. The V call is TRBV7-9, the J call TRBJ1-1; D is unresolved. The CDR3 sequence is 15 residues long. CDR1 is SEHNR and CDR2 is FQNEAQ in the germline V gene (reference sequence). Trimming took off 3 bases at V and 2 bases at J, with 13 bases between the two ends. The sequenced CDR3 bases are TGTGCCAGCAGCTTGCATCCGGGTTTCAACACTGAA. Translation: CASSLHPGFNTE. The whole CDR3 region reads CASSLHPGFNTEAFF.

This clone has a count of ten or more. Coverage ceases 3 residues before the CDR3 finishes, and the germline J gene fills in the end. The V call is TRBV5-4, the J call TRBJ2-5; 10 bases agree with TRBD2. The germline V gene encodes CDR1 SGHNT and CDR2 YYREEE (reference sequence). The length of the CDR3 is 15 residues. After removal of 5 bases from V and 4 bases from J, the junction contained 8 bases not matched to a gene. The CDR3: CASRLSGGAGETQYF. The CDR3 bases that were read are TGTGCCAGCAGACTAAGCGGGGGGGCCGGAGAGACC.

This clone was picked up many times. The CDR3 extends 3 residues past the end of the read, so its final part is completed from the germline J gene. The gene calls are TRBV15 and TRBJ2-2; no reliable D call. The V end was cut by 0 bases, the J end by 2 bases, with 10 bases between. Germline V lookup: CDR1 LNHNV, CDR2 YYDKDF (reference sequence). The CDR3 runs 16 residues. The CDR3: CATSRDLLTNTGELFF. The part of the CDR3 DNA that was read is TGTGCCACCAGCAGAGATTTACTAACAAACACCGGGGAG.

To note about this clone: The CDR3 extends 3 residues past the end of the read, so its final part is completed from the germline J gene. The J gene is TRBJ1-6, the V gene TRBV20-1; TRBD1 matches at 7 bases. Germline trimming cut 0 bases from V and 1 base from J; bases unmatched to any gene: 12. The CDR3 runs to 19 residues. Germline assignment: CDR1 DFQATT and CDR2 SNEGSKA (reference sequence). The CDR3 bases that were read are TGCAGTGCTAGAGATATTTTAGGGGGCATAAGTTCCTATAATTCACCC. This codes for CSARDILGGISSYNSP. The complete CDR3 sequence is CSARDILGGISSYNSPLHF.

This clone was found many times. The observed sequence ends 3 residues before the CDR3 terminus, with the missing tail filled in from the germline J gene. Other DNA sequences in this sample translate to the same CDR3. V gene TRBV2 combines with J gene TRBJ2-7, with TRBD1 identical over 9 bases. Germline loops: CDR1 SNHLY, CDR2 FYNNEI. The CDR3 totals 16 residues. With 6 bases clipped from V and 5 bases from J, the junction kept 14 bases outside the gene matches. CDR3 loop: CASSGGPGQGTDEQYF. The covered CDR3 bases are TGTGCCAGCAGCGGGGGGCCGGGACAGGGAACCGACGAG.

This clone was detected many times. The read ends 3 residues shy of where the CDR3 ends; the end is completed using the germline J gene. The chain combines TRBV5-6 with TRBJ1-2; TRBD1 matches 12 bases. V lost 3 bases and J lost 4; bases outside the gene matches: 4. Germline assignment: CDR1 SGHDT and CDR2 YYEEEE. This CDR3 has 15 amino acids. The CDR3 sequence is CASSYGTGGFYGYTF. The sequenced CDR3 bases are TGTGCCAGCAGCTACGGGACAGGGGGCTTCTATGGC.

This clone was detected many times. The CDR3 bases that were read are TGCAGTGCTCCCTGGGGGGGGCTAGAGACC. Translating it yields CSAPWGGLET. The CDR3, in full, reads CSAPWGGLETQYF. This chain connects TRBV20-1 to TRBJ2-5, with a possible D match to TRBD2 (7 bases). With the read ending 3 residues before the CDR3 end, the germline J gene is used to fill in that end. The CDR3 has 13 amino acids. With 5 bases removed from V and 4 bases from J, the gap between germline ends came to 14 bases. The germline CDR1 and CDR2 sequences are DFQATT and SNEGSKA (reference sequence).

Of note for this clone: One junction end does not reproduce the germline sequence, and a read error may be involved. The CDR3 goes on 3 residues after the read ends, and that part is filled in from the germline J gene. V gene TRBV30 combines with J gene TRBJ1-2; no firm D call. The CDR3 is made up of 13 amino acids. The V gene's germline CDR1 is GTSNPN and CDR2 SVGIG (reference sequence). CDR3 amino acids: CARSGVSTDTYTF. The sequenced CDR3 bases are TGTGCCCGGAGCGGGGTTAGCACAGATACC.